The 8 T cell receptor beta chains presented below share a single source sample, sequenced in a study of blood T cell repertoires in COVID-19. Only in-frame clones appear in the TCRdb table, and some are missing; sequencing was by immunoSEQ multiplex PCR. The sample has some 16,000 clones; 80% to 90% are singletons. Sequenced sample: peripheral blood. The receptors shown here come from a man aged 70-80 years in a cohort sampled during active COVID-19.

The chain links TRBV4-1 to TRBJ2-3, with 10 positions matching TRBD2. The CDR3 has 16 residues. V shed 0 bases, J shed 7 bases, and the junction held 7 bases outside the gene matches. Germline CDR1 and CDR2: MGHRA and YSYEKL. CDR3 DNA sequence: TGCGCCAGCAGCCAAGAGTCCCTAGCGGGAGCTAATACGCAGTATTTT. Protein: CASSQESLAGANTQYF.

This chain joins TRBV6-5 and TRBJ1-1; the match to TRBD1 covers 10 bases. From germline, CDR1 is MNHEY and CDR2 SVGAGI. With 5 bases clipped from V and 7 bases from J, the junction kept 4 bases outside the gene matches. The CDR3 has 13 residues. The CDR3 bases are TGTGCCAGCAGTAGACAGGGGGCTGGTGAAGCTTTCTTT. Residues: CASSRQGAGEAFF.

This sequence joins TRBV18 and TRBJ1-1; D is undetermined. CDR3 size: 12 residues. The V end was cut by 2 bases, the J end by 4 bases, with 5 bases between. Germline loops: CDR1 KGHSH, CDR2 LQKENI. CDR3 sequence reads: CASSPEVTEAFF. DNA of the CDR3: TGTGCCAGCTCACCAGAGGTCACTGAAGCTTTCTTT.

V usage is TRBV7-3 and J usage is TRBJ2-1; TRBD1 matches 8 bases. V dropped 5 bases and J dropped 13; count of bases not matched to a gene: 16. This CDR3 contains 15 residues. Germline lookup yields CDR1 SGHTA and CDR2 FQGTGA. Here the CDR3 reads CASSPQARQGRNQFF. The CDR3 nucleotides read TGTGCCAGCAGCCCTCAGGCGCGACAGGGGAGAAATCAGTTCTTC.

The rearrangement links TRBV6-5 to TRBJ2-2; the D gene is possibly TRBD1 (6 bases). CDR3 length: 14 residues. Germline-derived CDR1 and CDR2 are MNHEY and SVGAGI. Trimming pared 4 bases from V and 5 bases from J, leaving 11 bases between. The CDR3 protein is CASSLTGLTGELFF. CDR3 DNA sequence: TGTGCCAGCAGTTTAACAGGGCTAACCGGGGAGCTGTTTTTT.

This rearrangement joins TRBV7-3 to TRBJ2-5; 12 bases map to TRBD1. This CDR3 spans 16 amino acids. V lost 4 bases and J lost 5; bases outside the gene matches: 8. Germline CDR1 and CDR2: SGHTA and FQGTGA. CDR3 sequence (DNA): TGTGCCAGCAGCTCTTCGGGACAGGGGGCCGGTGAGACCCAGTACTTC. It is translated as CASSSSGQGAGETQYF.

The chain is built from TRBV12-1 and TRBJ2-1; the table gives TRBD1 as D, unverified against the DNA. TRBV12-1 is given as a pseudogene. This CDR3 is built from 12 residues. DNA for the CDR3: TGTGCCAGCAGCTTTGAAGGGGATGAGCAGTTCTTC. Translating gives CASSFEGDEQFF.

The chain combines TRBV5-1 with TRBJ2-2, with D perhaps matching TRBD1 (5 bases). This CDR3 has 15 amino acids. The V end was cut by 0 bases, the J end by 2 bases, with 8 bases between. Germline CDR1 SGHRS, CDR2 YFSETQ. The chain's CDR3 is CASSLGQTNTGELFF. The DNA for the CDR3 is TGCGCCAGCAGCTTGGGACAGACCAACACCGGGGAGCTGTTTTTT.